This T cell receptor (beta chain) was sequenced in a study of cytomegalovirus exposure and HLA in healthy donors (dated by TCRdb to about 2017). Study-wide context: According to an earlier analysis of a few hundred of the donors, some 180 million T cells yielded 120 million or so unique TCR beta sequences and 276 Gb of sequence data. About 310 gigabases of sequencing data and approximately 84 million unique TCR sequences were included in an early release covering about 620 HLA-typed donors. Of the roughly 400 genotyped donors, 65% to 90% fell in the genetic ancestry cluster associated with self-reported Caucasian donors. The study was designed to test whether signatures of past pathogen exposure could be identified by cataloging public T cell receptors. The study used immunosequencing to profile the T cell repertoires of approximately 640 subjects and linked those repertoires to cytomegalovirus serostatus. Along with the roughly 700-subject first cohort, a separate validation cohort of around 120 different subjects was used. The study combined high-throughput TCR immunosequencing, statistical association of individual TCRs with disease status, and machine learning to predict cytomegalovirus infection status. A later analysis re-analyzed previously published TCR beta repertoires from roughly 600 donors and added high-resolution HLA genotyping to study TCR occurrence patterns. Rather than drawing on any new phenotypic data, the later analysis identified candidate immune exposures from TCR beta sequences and the way those sequences occurred across donors. An earlier analysis of 587 of the donors used high-throughput TCR beta sequencing to judge whether each TCR beta V gene segment behaved as functional or pseudogenic. Alongside the repertoire data, information on donor age, sex, ethnicity and CMV serostatus was compiled. In a later genetic analysis, genome-wide SNP genotypes for about 65% of the 666 donors were used, and that subset was treated as a discovery cohort. All discovery cohort repertoires had been generated on a single sequencing platform. HLA typing covered class I and class II loci at four-digit resolution. Typing coverage differed by locus: A, B, C, DRB1 and DQB1 were typed in roughly 620-630 donors, DQA1 in about 500, DPA1 in some 610, and DPB1 in 472. A handful of DR-DQ haplotypes were handled as single units for association and clustering because linkage in the cohort was strong. On average, about 200,000 unique TCR beta nucleotide sequences were sequenced per donor among a few hundred genotyped donors of the cohort, with roughly 20% of those sequences being non-productive.

Library preparation employed the immunoSEQ multiplex PCR assay. The multiplex PCR relied on a mix of 60 forward primers for TCR Vbeta segments and 13 reverse primers for TCR Jbeta segments. A multiplex PCR assay on genomic DNA amplified the CDR3 region of rearranged TCR beta genes. Amplified TCR beta libraries were sequenced as 87-base-pair reads on the Illumina HiSeq System. As for the original processing: A later analysis counted 65 million to 90 million unique TCR beta chains across the 700 or so repertoires, and roughly 9.9 million of these chains were shared by at least two donors. A nearest-neighbor algorithm error-corrected the raw reads and collapsed the reads into unique sequences, merging closely related sequences to remove PCR and sequencing errors. To assign V, D and J gene segments, CDR3 sequences were aligned to IMGT reference sequences. For a sequence to be retained, a match of at least six nucleotides to both a V gene segment and a J gene segment was required. A rearrangement counted as productive if the CDR3 had no stop codons and remained in frame with V and J, and every other rearrangement counted as non-productive. Following IMGT convention, CDR3 was defined as the stretch from the second conserved V-encoded cysteine to the conserved J-encoded phenylalanine. Sequences without an unambiguous match to a single V gene segment were excluded from the earlier analysis of almost 600 of the donors. An earlier analysis of fewer than 650 of the donors classified V segments as functional when productive rearrangements were above 56.7% and as segregating when the standard deviation between donors was above 5%. A statistical classification framework was built to diagnose cytomegalovirus status from the catalog of TCR beta chain sequences. In a later analysis, TCR nucleotide sequences were compared against IMGT/GENE-DB human TR gene sequences so that V and J genes could be assigned. A later analysis assigned CDR3 sequences and most-parsimonious VDJ recombination scenarios with the TCRdist pipeline. In a later analysis, each TCR beta chain was defined by its CDR3 amino acid sequence together with its V-gene family, and reads lacking a unique V-gene family were excluded. As a way to deal with suspected cross-contamination and a sequencing artifact, a later analysis dropped 592 nucleotide sequences that were highly shared and had low generation probability. In a later analysis, a clonal expansion index for each public chain was calculated from normalized within-repertoire ranks of inferred template counts. A later analysis computed generation probabilities with a VDJ recombination model fitted to out-of-frame rearrangements, and checked the results against IGoR. In a later analysis, TCR-TCR, TCR-HLA and TCR-CMV co-occurrence was scored with hypergeometric tests, and a repertoire-size bias correction was applied to TCR pairs. False discovery rates were estimated in a later analysis by permuting HLA or CMV assignments 20 times. In a later analysis, co-occurring TCRs were grouped using DBSCAN, with TCRdist sequence similarity added in when clustering inside HLA-allele-positive subsets. Co-occurrence clustering excluded repertoires with fewer than 30,000 or more than 120,000 public chains, plus five with anomalous nucleotide sharing. The table comes from immuneACCESS by way of TCRdb, which keeps in-frame sequences with V and J called. Part of the clones is missing from these tables; in studies checked, under half for an unresolved V gene and the rest for unknown reasons. V and J calls and clone size are copied from that table; D and trimming were computed from the DNA. In all, the sample holds 65,000 to 80,000 clones, and approximately 69% of those were seen once. Over 7.5% of the sample belongs to the ten largest clones.

Worth noting for this clone: Its antigen is not yet known. Base qualities are not at hand, and no much larger clone is one base apart.

The cohort was made up of about 610 healthy bone marrow donors. Cohort members were all nominally healthy when sampled, although unrecorded immune exposures were likely present. The donor was CMV seropositive and was included in the group of around 300 seropositive cohort members. Each donor provided a peripheral blood sample, and peripheral blood mononuclear cells were used for TCR beta sequencing. Genomic DNA was extracted from the blood cell samples with the Qiagen DNeasy Blood Extraction Kit. The CDR3 runs 13 amino acids, cysteine and phenylalanine included. Only the CDR3 region is kept as DNA, spanning 39 bases read in frame from base 1. The CDR1 and CDR2 encoded by the germline V gene are MNHNS and SASEGT. V is cut by 2 bases and J by 5 bases, and the space between the germline ends is 6 bases. Points the paper makes about the study in general: An association between a missense DCLRE1C variant and V-gene and J-gene trimming of TCR beta chains was found in a later genetic analysis and replicated in an independent cohort. A later analysis found that most CMV-associated TCR beta chains appeared HLA-restricted, with HLA associations seemingly driven largely by CMV exposure. A later analysis found that TCR association rates varied across HLA loci, with DRB1 alleles showing the most associated TCRs and HLA-C alleles the fewest. Cytomegalovirus status was reported to be diagnosed by the classifier with high specificity and sensitivity in both the original and validation cohorts. The study gave a list of under 200 TCR beta chains associated with cytomegalovirus. Several of the top co-occurrence clusters appeared to be linked to parvovirus B19, influenza, CMV and Epstein-Barr virus, according to a later analysis. The 87-base-pair reads could not distinguish some IMGT-functional V segments, including TRBV6-2 and TRBV6-3, so those segments were excluded. The only immune exposure information available for the cohort was CMV serostatus. Because HLA typing was unavailable for some donors at each locus, only the typed subset was used in association tests. Compared with the roughly 700-donor mean, donors in an Asian-associated ancestry cluster had fewer N-insertions in productive TCRs, according to a later genetic analysis. An earlier analysis of 587 of the donors showed that most TCR beta V segments appeared in productive rearrangements either about 87% or about 30% of the time, which broadly matched IMGT annotations. Linkage disequilibrium might explain the correlated functional status among segregating V segments, but an unknown experimental factor could not be excluded. Because counts were too low, more than 15 rarely observed V segments, including chromosome 9 orphons, were excluded from the earlier analysis of some 540 of the donors. Presence/absence analyses assumed roughly uniform sequencing depth across donors, an assumption that may not hold. A cluster of highly shared sequence variants was judged likely to represent a technical artifact of the sequencing pipeline. In a later analysis, HLA-associated TCR beta chains were found to be more clonally expanded and to have lower generation probabilities than equally common non-associated chains. In this cohort, only TCR beta chains were sequenced, and detectable features were limited by the absence of alpha or paired-chain data. According to the authors, the approach could potentially be generalized to other disease states and immunological phenotypes. When HLA alleles, especially DR and DQ, strongly co-occurred, attributing TCR associations to individual alleles was difficult. A later analysis associated 16,951 TCR beta sequences with specific HLA alleles at a false discovery rate of 0.05. In vitro tests confirmed that three of the cytomegalovirus-associated TCR beta chains recognize cytomegalovirus antigens. A further reported finding was that TCR beta sequences accurately predicted the HLA-A and HLA-B alleles for most subjects in the first cohort. Most TCR sequences were seen in very few donors, while some public TCRs were found in many individuals.

The specimen sequenced was PBMCs. The chain joins TRBV6-1 to TRBJ2-2; the D gene is perhaps TRBD1, on 6 matching bases. The receptor comes from a man aged 40-50 years in good health and CMV-seropositive. The nucleotide sequence is given as TGTGCCAGCAGTGAACAGGGGACCGGGGAGCTGTTTTTT. It is translated as CASSEQGTGELFF.